Described below is a single TCR beta chain sequence and its context. Its antigen is undetermined. The data stem from a study of cytomegalovirus exposure and HLA in healthy donors. CDR3 length equals 14 residues. V was trimmed by 0 bases and J by 6 bases, leaving 12 bases between them. CDR1 is GTSNPN, CDR2 SVGIG, per germline (reference sequence). Findings of the study overall: According to a later analysis, TCR clusters from the first cohort tended to co-occur in the roughly 110 validation repertoires.

The method was immunoSEQ multiplex PCR; TCRdb's version includes in-frame clones alone and lacks a portion of them. The sample contains 82,000 or so clones, 95% of which appear only once. The sample comprised PBMCs. The rearrangement uses TRBV30 and TRBJ2-1; possibly TRBD1 for D (5 bases). The receptor's source is a woman aged 18-30 years in good health and CMV-seronegative. This CDR3 is CAWSVDSSGNEQFF. CDR3 coding DNA: TGTGCCTGGAGTGTCGACAGCTCAGGCAATGAGCAGTTCTTC.